The 23 T cell receptor beta chains in this list originate from one sample, sequenced in a study of cytomegalovirus exposure and HLA in healthy donors. A multiplex PCR was run with 60 Vbeta primers and 13 Jbeta primers. Assay used: immunoSEQ multiplex PCR; TCRdb lists only in-frame clones, some missing. Of over 65,000 clones detected, roughly 80% appear once; the ten largest clones hold under 15%. Material for sequencing was PBMCs. The receptors were gathered from a human donor in good health.

This clone turned up a few times. This chain joins TRBV27 and TRBJ1-1; no clear D gene. The CDR3 sequence is 15 residues long. Germline V gene sequence: CDR1 MNHEY, CDR2 SMNVEV (reference sequence). Trimming pared 7 bases from V and 4 bases from J, leaving 19 bases between. The CDR3 loop is CASTHGIGLGTEAFF. CDR3 nucleotide sequence: TGTGCCAGCACCCACGGGATTGGGCTGGGCACTGAAGCTTTCTTT.

A few counts support this clone. The genes are TRBV6-1 and TRBJ2-7; 7 bases align to TRBD1. The germline gives CDR1 MNHNS, CDR2 SASEGT. The ends lost 6 bases at V and 1 base at J; junction bases unmatched: 9. This CDR3 region has 15 residues. The CDR3 coding sequence is TGTGCCAGCAGGCGAGGGACAGCAACTTCCTACGAGCAGTACTTC. Encoded protein: CASRRGTATSYEQYF.

The gene calls are TRBV7-8 and TRBJ2-3, with a tentative D call TRBD2 (5 bases). Trimming cost V 10 bases and J 4 bases, with 9 bases left between them. CDR3 length: 11 amino acids. CDR1 and CDR2 from the germline V gene are SGHVS and FQNEAQ. The CDR3, as DNA: TGTGCCACCCTTAGCGCAGATACGCAGTATTTT. Translating it yields CATLSADTQYF.

The chain joins TRBV19 to TRBJ2-6, with 11 bases matching TRBD1. J was trimmed by 3 bases and V by 5 bases; bases with no gene match: 6. Germline V gives CDR1 LNHDA, CDR2 SQIVND (reference sequence). The CDR3 contains 17 residues. The CDR3 loop reads CASSPDRGRFGANVLTF. The CDR3, as DNA: TGTGCCAGTAGTCCGGACAGGGGGCGCTTTGGGGCCAACGTCCTGACTTTC. The full variable domain, completed using reference TRBV19 and TRBJ2-6, is DGGITQSPKYLFRKEGQNVTLSCEQNLNHDAMYWYRQDPGQGLRLIYYSQIVNDFQKGDIAEGYSVSREKKESFPLTVTSAQKNPTAFYLCASSPDRGRFGANVLTFGAGSRLTVL.

The gene calls are TRBV7-8 and TRBJ2-1, with D tentatively TRBD1 (5 bases). Germline-derived CDR1 and CDR2 are SGHVS and FQNEAQ. The V end lost 6 bases, the J end lost 10 bases, and 22 bases lay between the germline ends. This CDR3 spans 15 amino acids. The CDR3 reads CASRLSPGAYGEQFF. The CDR3 region has the DNA TGTGCCAGCAGACTTAGCCCTGGGGCATACGGGGAGCAGTTCTTC.

The chain links TRBV5-4 to TRBJ1-1; maybe TRBD1 (6 bases). CDR3 size: 14 residues. The ends were cut back, 6 bases at V and 3 bases at J, with 15 bases in the middle. The germline V gene encodes CDR1 SGHNT and CDR2 YYREEE (reference sequence). The CDR3 sequence is CASTPGGGYTEAFF. The CDR3 DNA is TGTGCCAGCACCCCGGGGGGGGGCTACACTGAAGCTTTCTTT.

The rearrangement links TRBV5-6 to TRBJ2-7; 7 bases fit TRBD2. In germline, CDR1 is SGHDT, CDR2 YYEEEE. Trimming removed 4 bases from V and 3 bases from J; junction bases left unmatched: 10. The CDR3 sequence is 15 residues long. DNA of the CDR3: TGTGCCAGCAGCATCCTGAGACGGACTAGCTACGAGCAGTACTTC. Protein sequence: CASSILRRTSYEQYF.

The V gene is TRBV5-1, the J gene TRBJ2-7; TRBD1 might be the D (5 bases). From germline, CDR1 is SGHRS and CDR2 YFSETQ. This CDR3 contains 17 residues. Trimming took 0 bases from V and 5 from J, leaving 21 bases between them. The CDR3 loop is CASSLGVKQSWGHEQYF. The CDR3 coding sequence is TGCGCCAGCAGCTTGGGGGTTAAACAATCTTGGGGCCACGAGCAGTACTTC.

CDR3 amino acids: CASSWQEQPGEQYF. CDR3 in DNA: TGTGCCAGCAGTTGGCAGGAACAGCCGGGAGAGCAGTACTTC. The V and J genes are TRBV27 and TRBJ2-7, with D maybe TRBD2 (5 bases). Germline CDR1 reads MNHEY; CDR2 reads SMNVEV (reference sequence). Trimming took off 4 bases at V and 7 bases at J, with 17 bases between the two ends. The CDR3 runs 14 residues.

V usage is TRBV7-8 and J usage is TRBJ2-5, with D possibly matching TRBD2 (5 bases). Germline assignment: CDR1 SGHVS and CDR2 FQNEAQ. V lost 5 bases and J lost 7, with 17 bases in between. This CDR3 contains 14 residues. The DNA for the CDR3 is TGTGCCAGCAGCCCGGTCGAGGGCGGAGGGACCCAGTACTTC. Its protein is CASSPVEGGGTQYF.

This chain links TRBV6-1 with TRBJ1-4, with D perhaps TRBD1 (5 bases). Germline V gene sequence: CDR1 MNHNS, CDR2 SASEGT. The CDR3 is made up of 13 amino acids. Trimming removed 7 bases from V and 8 bases from J, with 14 bases in between. CDR3 bases: TGTGCCAGCACCAAGGGGCTGAGAGAAAAACTGTTTTTT. Translation: CASTKGLREKLFF.

This clone has only a few counts. The chain combines TRBV2 with TRBJ2-2; 7 bases are a match to TRBD1. Germline V gene lookup returns CDR1 SNHLY and CDR2 FYNNEI. Trimming removed 5 bases from V and 2 bases from J; junction bases left unmatched: 5. The CDR3 has 15 residues. DNA of the CDR3: TGTGCCAGCAGTTCCGGGACAGCTAACACCGGGGAGCTGTTTTTT. This encodes CASSSGTANTGELFF.

V usage is TRBV6-6 and J usage is TRBJ2-6; possibly TRBD1 for D (5 bases). V was clipped by 7 bases and J by 2 bases, with 12 bases between them. CDR3 length: 15 residues. Germline CDR1 reads MNHNY; CDR2 reads SVGAGI (reference sequence). CDR3 DNA sequence: TGTGCCAGCATTCCCGAAGGGGCTGGGGCCAACGTCCTGACTTTC. It is translated as CASIPEGAGANVLTF.

The V and J genes are TRBV6-6 and TRBJ1-1, with TRBD1 matching over 7 bases. CDR1 is MNHNY, CDR2 SVGAGI, per germline (reference sequence). The V segment lost 1 base and the J segment 1 base; nucleotides outside the gene matches: 3. The CDR3 loop spans 15 amino acids. CDR3 nucleotides: TGTGCCAGCAGTTACTTACAGGGGCCGAACACTGAAGCTTTCTTT. It translates to CASSYLQGPNTEAFF.

The rearrangement joins TRBV5-1 to TRBJ1-1; perhaps TRBD1 as D (5 bases). The CDR3 has 14 amino acids. V was clipped by 2 bases and J by 5 bases, with 13 bases between them. CDR1 is SGHRS, CDR2 YFSETQ, per germline. This CDR3 reads CASSLKGMTTEAFF. The CDR3 DNA follows: TGCGCCAGCAGCTTAAAGGGGATGACAACTGAAGCTTTCTTT. Full variable domain (outside the CDR3, taken from reference TRBV5-1 and TRBJ1-1): KAGVTQTPRYLIKTRGQQVTLSCSPISGHRSVSWYQQTPGQGLQFLFEYFSETQRNKGNFPGRFSGRQFSNSRSEMNVSTLELGDSALYLCASSLKGMTTEAFFGQGTRLTVV.

This chain joins TRBV9 and TRBJ2-5; perhaps TRBD2 as D (6 bases). Germline V gives CDR1 SGDLS, CDR2 YYNGEE. The CDR3 covers 16 residues. V was clipped by 0 bases and J by 5 bases, with 17 bases between them. The CDR3: CASSVVPRGYNETQYF. The CDR3 DNA is TGTGCCAGCAGCGTAGTACCGCGGGGATATAATGAGACCCAGTACTTC.

This clone turned up a few times. The chain carries TRBV7-6 and TRBJ2-7, with D tentatively TRBD2 (5 bases). There are 14 residues in the CDR3. Germline CDR1 is SGHVS and CDR2 is FNYEAQ. The ends were cut back, 3 bases at V and 0 bases at J, with 9 bases in the middle. In DNA, the CDR3 is TGTGCCAGCAGCTTGGCGACTACCTCCTACGAGCAGTACTTC. Protein sequence: CASSLATTSYEQYF.

This clone has only a few counts. The gene calls are TRBV4-3 and TRBJ2-7; 11 bases are a match to TRBD2. Germline CDR1 and CDR2: LGHNA and YSLEER. CDR3 length: 15 amino acids. The trim removed 4 bases at V and 3 bases at J, leaving 5 bases unmatched. In DNA form, the CDR3 reads TGCGCCAGCAGCCCCTGGACTAGCGGGCGCTACGAGCAGTACTTC. As protein: CASSPWTSGRYEQYF.

The rearrangement uses TRBV27 and TRBJ2-6; D may be TRBD2 (5 bases). CDR1 is MNHEY, CDR2 SMNVEV, per germline (reference sequence). V was shortened by 5 bases and J by 1 base, with 9 bases between the two germline ends. This CDR3 is built from 15 residues. The CDR3 spells CASSPRTSGANVLTF. The CDR3 DNA sequence: TGTGCCAGCAGTCCGAGGACTTCTGGGGCCAACGTCCTGACTTTC.

V and J are TRBV5-4 and TRBJ1-1; perhaps TRBD1 as D (6 bases). The CDR3 has 14 residues. From germline, CDR1 is SGHNT and CDR2 YYREEE (reference sequence). The germline V and J ends were trimmed by 4 bases and 6 bases, with 16 bases remaining between them. The CDR3 DNA follows: TGTGCCAGCAGCGGCGACAGGAGTTTCGCTGAAGCTTTCTTT. Translated: CASSGDRSFAEAFF.

The chain joins TRBV30 to TRBJ2-7; 10 nucleotides agree with TRBD1. From germline, CDR1 is GTSNPN and CDR2 SVGIG (reference sequence). V trimming: 0 bases; J trimming: 2 bases; junction bases outside the gene matches: 1. The CDR3 has 14 amino acids. CDR3 nucleotides: TGTGCCTGGAGTGTCGGGACAGGGGCCTACGAGCAGTACTTC. The encoded protein is CAWSVGTGAYEQYF.

This chain joins TRBV4-3 and TRBJ2-7; 11 bases are a match to TRBD2. The J segment lost 5 bases and the V segment lost 1 base, leaving 7 bases of the junction unmatched. Germline V CDR1 and CDR2: LGHNA, YSLEER. This CDR3 contains 16 residues. CDR3 nucleotides: TGCGCCAGCAGCCAAGGTCCTAGCGGGGGGCGCAACGAGCAGTACTTC. Translation: CASSQGPSGGRNEQYF.

This clone occurred a few times. The V gene is TRBV30, the J gene TRBJ2-1; tentatively, D is TRBD2 (6 bases). The CDR3 extends over 13 amino acids. CDR1 GTSNPN and CDR2 SVGIG come from the germline V gene (reference sequence). Trimming pared 0 bases from V and 10 bases from J, leaving 13 bases between. Written as DNA, the CDR3 is TGTGCCTGGAGTGTAAGTAGTGCGGGGGAGCAGTTCTTC. Residues: CAWSVSSAGEQFF. The whole variable domain, remainder taken from reference TRBV30 and TRBJ2-1, is SQTIHQWPATLVQPVGSPLSLECTVEGTSNPNLYWYRQAAGRGLQLLFYSVGIGQISSEVPQNLSASRPQDRQFILSSKKLLLSDSGFYLCAWSVSSAGEQFFGPGTRLTVL.